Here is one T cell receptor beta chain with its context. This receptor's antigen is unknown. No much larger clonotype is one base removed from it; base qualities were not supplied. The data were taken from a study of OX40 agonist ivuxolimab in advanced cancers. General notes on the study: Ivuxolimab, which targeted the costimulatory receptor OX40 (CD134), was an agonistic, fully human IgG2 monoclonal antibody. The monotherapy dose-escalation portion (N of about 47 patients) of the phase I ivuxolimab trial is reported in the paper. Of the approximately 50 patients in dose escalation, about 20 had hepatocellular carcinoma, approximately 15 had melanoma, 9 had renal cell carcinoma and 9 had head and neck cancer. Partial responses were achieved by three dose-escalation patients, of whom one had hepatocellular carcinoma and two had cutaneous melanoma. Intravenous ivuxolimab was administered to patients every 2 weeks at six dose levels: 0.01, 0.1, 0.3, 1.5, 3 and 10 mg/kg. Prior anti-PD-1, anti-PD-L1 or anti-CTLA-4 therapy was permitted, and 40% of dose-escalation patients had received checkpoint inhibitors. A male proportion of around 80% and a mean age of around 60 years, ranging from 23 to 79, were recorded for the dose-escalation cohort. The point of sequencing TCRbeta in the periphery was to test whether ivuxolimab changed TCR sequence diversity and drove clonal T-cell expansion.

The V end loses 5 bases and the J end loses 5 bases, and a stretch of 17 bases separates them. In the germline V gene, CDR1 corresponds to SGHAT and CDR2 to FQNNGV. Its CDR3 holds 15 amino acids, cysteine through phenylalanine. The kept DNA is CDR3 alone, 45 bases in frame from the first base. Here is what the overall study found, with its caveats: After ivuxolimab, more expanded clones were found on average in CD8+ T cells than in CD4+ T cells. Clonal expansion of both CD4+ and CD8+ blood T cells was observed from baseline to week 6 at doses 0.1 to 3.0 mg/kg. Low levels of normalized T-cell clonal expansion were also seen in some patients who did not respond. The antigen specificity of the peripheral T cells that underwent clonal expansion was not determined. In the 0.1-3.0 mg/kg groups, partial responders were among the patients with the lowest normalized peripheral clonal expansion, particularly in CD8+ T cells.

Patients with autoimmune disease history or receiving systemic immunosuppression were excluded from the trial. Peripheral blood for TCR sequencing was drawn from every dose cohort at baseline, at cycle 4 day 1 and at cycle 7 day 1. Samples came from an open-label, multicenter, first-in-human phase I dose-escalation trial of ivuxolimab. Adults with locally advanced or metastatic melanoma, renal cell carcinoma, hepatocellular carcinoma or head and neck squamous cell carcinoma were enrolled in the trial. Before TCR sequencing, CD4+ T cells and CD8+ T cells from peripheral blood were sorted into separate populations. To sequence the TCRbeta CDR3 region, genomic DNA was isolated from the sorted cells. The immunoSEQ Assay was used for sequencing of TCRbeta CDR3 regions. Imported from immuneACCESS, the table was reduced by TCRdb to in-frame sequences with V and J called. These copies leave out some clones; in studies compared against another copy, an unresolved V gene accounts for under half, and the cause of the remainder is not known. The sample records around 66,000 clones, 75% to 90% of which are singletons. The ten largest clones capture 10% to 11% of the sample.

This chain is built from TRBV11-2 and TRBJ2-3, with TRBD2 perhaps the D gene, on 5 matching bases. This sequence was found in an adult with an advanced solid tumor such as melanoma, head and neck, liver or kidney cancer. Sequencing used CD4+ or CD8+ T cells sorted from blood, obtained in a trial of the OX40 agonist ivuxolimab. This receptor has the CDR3 CASSPPSWDRDTQYF. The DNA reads TGTGCCAGCAGCCCACCTAGCTGGGATCGAGATACGCAGTATTTT. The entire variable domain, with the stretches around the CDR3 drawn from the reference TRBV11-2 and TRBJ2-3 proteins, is EAGVAQSPRYKIIEKRQSVAFWCNPISGHATLYWYQQILGQGPKLLIQFQNNGVVDDSQLPKDRFSAERLKGVDSTLKIQPAKLEDSAVYLCASSPPSWDRDTQYFGPGTRLTVL.